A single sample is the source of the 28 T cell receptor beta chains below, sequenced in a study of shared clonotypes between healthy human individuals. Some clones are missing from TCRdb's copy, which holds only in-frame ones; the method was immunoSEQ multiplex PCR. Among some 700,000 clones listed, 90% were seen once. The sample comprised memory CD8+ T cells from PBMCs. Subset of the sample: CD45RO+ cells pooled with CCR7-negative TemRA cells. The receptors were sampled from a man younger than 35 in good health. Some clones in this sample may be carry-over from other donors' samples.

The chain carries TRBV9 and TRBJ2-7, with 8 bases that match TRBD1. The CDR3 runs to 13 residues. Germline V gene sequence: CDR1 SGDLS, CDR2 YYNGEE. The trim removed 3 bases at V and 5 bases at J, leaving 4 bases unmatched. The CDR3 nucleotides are TGTGCCAGCAGCGGAGGACAGGGCAACGAGCAGTACTTC. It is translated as CASSGGQGNEQYF.

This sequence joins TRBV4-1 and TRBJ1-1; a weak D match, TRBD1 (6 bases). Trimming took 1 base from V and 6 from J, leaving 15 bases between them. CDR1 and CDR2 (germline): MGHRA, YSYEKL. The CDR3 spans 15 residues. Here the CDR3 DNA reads TGCGCCAGCAGCCAAGCCCTTTCGGGGGCACCTGAAGCTTTCTTT. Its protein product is CASSQALSGAPEAFF.

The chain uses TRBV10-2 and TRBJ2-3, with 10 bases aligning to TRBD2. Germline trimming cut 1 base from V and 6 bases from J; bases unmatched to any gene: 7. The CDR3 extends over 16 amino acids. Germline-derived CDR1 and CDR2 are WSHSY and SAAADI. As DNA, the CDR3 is TGCGCCAGCAGTGAGTTCCAGCGGGAGGGCCTCGATACGCAGTATTTT. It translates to CASSEFQREGLDTQYF.

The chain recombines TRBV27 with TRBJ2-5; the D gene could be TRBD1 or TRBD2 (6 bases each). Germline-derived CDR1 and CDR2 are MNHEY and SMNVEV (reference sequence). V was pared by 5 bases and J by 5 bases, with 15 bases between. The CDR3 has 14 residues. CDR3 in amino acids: CASSLPGAGETQYF. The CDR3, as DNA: TGTGCCAGCAGTCTGCCGGGGGCGGGGGAGACCCAGTACTTC.

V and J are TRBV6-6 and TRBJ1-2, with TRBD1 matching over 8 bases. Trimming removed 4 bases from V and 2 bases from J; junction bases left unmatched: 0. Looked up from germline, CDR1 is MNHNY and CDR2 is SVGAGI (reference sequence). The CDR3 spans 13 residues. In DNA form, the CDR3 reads TGTGCCAGCAGTTGGACAGGGAACTATGGCTACACCTTC. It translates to CASSWTGNYGYTF.

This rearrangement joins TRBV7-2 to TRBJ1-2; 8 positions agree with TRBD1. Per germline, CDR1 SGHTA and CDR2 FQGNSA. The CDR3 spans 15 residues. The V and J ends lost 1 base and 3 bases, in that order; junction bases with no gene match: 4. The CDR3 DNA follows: TGTGCCAGCAGCTTAGTTGCAGGGGGCTACTATGGCTACACCTTC. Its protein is CASSLVAGGYYGYTF.

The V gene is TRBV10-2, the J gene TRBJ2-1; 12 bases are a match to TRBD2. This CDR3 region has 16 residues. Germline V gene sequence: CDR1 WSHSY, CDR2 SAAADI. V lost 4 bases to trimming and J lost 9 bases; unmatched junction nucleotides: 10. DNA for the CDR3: TGCGCCAGCAGTGGTCGGTCTAGCGGGAGGGCATTTGAGCAGTTCTTC. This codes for CASSGRSSGRAFEQFF.

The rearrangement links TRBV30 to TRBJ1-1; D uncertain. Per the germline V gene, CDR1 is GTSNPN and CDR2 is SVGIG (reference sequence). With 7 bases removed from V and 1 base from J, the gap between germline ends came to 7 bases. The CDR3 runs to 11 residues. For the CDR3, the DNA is TGTGCCTTCACACCGAACACTGAAGCTTTCTTT. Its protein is CAFTPNTEAFF.

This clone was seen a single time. The CDR3 DNA sequence: TGTGCCAGCAGCCCCGAACTGGGCACCCAGCCCCAGCATTTT. The encoded protein is CASSPELGTQPQHF. The genes are TRBV7-6 and TRBJ1-5, with D unresolved. V lost 5 bases to trimming and J lost 7 bases, with 15 bases between them. Germline CDR1 SGHVS, CDR2 FNYEAQ. The CDR3 covers 14 residues.

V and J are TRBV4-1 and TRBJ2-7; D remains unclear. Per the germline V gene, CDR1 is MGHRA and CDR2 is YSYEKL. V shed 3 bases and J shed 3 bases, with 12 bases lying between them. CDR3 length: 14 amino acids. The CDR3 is CASSHRRNDYEQYF. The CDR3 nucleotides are TGCGCCAGCAGCCATCGCCGGAATGACTACGAGCAGTACTTC.

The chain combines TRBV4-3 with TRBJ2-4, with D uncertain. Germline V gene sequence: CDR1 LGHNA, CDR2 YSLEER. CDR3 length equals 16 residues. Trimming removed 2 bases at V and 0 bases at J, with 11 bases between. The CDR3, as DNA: TGCGCCAGCAGCCAATGGGCCGACCAAGCCAAAAACATTCAGTACTTC. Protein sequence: CASSQWADQAKNIQYF.

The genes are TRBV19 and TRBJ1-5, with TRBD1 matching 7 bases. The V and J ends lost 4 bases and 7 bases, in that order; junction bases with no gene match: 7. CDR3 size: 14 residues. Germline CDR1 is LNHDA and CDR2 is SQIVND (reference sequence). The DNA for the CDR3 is TGTGCCAGTAGTAATGACAGGGTTCGGCAGCCCCAGCATTTT. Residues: CASSNDRVRQPQHF. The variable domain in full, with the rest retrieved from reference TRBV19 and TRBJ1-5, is DGGITQSPKYLFRKEGQNVTLSCEQNLNHDAMYWYRQDPGQGLRLIYYSQIVNDFQKGDIAEGYSVSREKKESFPLTVTSAQKNPTAFYLCASSNDRVRQPQHFGDGTRLSIL.

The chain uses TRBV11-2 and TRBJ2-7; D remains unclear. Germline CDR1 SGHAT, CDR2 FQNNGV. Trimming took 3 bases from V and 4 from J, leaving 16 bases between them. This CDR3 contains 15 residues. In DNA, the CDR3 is TGTGCCAGCAGCTTCGACGCAACACTCGGGTACGAGCAGTACTTC. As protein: CASSFDATLGYEQYF.

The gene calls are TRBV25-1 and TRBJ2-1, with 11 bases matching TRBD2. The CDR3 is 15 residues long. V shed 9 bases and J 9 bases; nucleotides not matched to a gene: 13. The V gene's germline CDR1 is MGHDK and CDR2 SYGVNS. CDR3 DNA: TGTGCCAGTTTTCTAGCGGGAGGCCCTCGCAGTGAGCAGTTCTTC. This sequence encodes CASFLAGGPRSEQFF.

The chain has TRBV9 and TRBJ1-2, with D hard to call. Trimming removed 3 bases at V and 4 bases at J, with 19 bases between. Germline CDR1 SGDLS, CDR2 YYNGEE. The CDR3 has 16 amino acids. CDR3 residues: CASSGMISGAIYGYTF. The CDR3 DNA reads TGTGCCAGCAGCGGCATGATTTCCGGCGCTATCTATGGCTACACCTTC.

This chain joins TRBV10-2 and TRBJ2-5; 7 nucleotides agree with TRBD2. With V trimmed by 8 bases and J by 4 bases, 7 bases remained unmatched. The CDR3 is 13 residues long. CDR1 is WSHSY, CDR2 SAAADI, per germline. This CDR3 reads CASGLGVLETQYF. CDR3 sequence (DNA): TGCGCCAGCGGACTAGGGGTTTTAGAGACCCAGTACTTC.

In nucleotides, the CDR3 is TGCGCCAGCAGCTTGGTTCGCTCTCACAATGAGCAGTTCTTC. It translates to CASSLVRSHNEQFF. The J gene is TRBJ2-1, the V gene TRBV5-1; D is undetermined. The CDR3 contains 14 residues. Trimming stripped 0 bases from V and 5 bases from J, with 9 bases between. In germline, CDR1 is SGHRS, CDR2 YFSETQ.

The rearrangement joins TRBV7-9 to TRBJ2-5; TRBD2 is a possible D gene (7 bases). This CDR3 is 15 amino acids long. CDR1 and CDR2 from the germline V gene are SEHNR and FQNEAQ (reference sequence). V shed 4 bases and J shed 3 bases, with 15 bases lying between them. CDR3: CASSWRRGAEETQYF. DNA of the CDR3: TGTGCCAGCAGCTGGCGACGGGGGGCCGAAGAGACCCAGTACTTC.

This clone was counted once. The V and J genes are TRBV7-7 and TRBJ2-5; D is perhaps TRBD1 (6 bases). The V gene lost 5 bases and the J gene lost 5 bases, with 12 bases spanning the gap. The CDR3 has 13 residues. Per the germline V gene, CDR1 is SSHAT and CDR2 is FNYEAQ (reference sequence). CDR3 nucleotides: TGTGCCAGCAGCCTTGGACAGAGGGAGACCCAGTACTTC. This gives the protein CASSLGQRETQYF.

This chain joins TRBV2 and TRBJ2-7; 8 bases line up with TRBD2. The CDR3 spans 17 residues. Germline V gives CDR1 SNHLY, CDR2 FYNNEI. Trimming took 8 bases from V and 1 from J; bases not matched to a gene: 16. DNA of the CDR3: TGTGCCAGCCCCTCGGGGGGGTGGGGTGAGAGGTCCTACGAGCAGTACTTC. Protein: CASPSGGWGERSYEQYF.

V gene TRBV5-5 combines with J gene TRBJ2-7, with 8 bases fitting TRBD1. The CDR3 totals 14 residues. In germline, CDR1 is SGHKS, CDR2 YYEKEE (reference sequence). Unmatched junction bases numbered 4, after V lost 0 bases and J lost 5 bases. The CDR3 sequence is CASSLVRTGNEQYF. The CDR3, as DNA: TGTGCCAGCAGCTTGGTTAGGACAGGGAACGAGCAGTACTTC.

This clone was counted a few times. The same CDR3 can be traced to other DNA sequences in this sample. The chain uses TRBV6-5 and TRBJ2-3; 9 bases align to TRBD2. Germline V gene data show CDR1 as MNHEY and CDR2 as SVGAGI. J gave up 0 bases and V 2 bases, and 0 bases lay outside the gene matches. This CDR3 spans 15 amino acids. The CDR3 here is CASSYTSGSTDTQYF. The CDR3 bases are TGTGCCAGCAGTTACACTAGCGGGAGCACAGATACGCAGTATTTT.

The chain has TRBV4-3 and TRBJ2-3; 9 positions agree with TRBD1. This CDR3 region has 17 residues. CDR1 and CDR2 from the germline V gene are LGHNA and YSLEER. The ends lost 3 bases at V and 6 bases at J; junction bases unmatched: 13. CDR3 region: CASSHRVGTGSSDTQYF. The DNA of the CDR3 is TGCGCCAGCAGCCACCGAGTTGGGACAGGGTCATCCGATACGCAGTATTTT.

In DNA, the CDR3 is TGTGCCAGTAGTACCCCCTCAGCGGGAGCCCCCTACAATGAGCAGTTCTTC. Encoded protein: CASSTPSAGAPYNEQFF. J is TRBJ2-1 and V is TRBV19, with 8 nucleotides matching TRBD2. After removal of 4 bases from V and 2 bases from J, the junction contained 10 bases not matched to a gene. Germline V CDR1 and CDR2: LNHDA, SQIVND (reference sequence). The CDR3 extends over 17 amino acids.

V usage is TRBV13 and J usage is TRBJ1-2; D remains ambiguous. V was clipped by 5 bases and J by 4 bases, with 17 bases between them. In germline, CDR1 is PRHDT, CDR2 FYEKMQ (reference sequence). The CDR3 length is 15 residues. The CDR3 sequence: CASSAGGSGFYGYTF. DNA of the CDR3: TGTGCCAGCAGCGCGGGCGGGTCAGGCTTCTATGGCTACACCTTC.

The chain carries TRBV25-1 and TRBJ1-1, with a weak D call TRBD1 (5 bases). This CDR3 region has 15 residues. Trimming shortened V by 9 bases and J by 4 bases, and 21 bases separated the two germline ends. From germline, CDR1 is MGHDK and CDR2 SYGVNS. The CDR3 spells CASQGRDRSSTEAFF. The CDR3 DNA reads TGTGCCAGTCAGGGAAGGGACCGATCTAGCACTGAAGCTTTCTTT.

In nucleotides, the CDR3 is TGTGCCAGCAGCCCGAACAGGGGTTCCTACAATGAGCAGTTCTTC. Its protein product is CASSPNRGSYNEQFF. V and J are TRBV14 and TRBJ2-1; 7 bases are shared with TRBD1. The CDR3 has 15 residues. J lost 1 base, V lost 4 bases, and 4 bases had no gene match. Germline CDR1 reads SGHDN; CDR2 reads FVKESK.

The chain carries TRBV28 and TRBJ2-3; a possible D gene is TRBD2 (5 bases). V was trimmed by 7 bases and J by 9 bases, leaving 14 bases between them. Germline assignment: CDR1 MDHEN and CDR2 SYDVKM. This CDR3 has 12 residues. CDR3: CASNSPGKTQYF. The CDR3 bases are TGTGCCAGCAATTCACCGGGGAAAACGCAGTATTTT.